This TCR beta chain was recorded in a study of T cell repertoires in cytomegalovirus infection. The overall study: Public TCR beta signatures provided an indication of both CMV infection and a matching HLA type. Study results and limitations: Based on cumulative public TCR beta family frequency, carriers of CMV plus the relevant HLA were identified. CMV-specific HLA-C-restricted TCR beta clonotypes dominated the ex vivo response.

TCRdb independently ran MiXCR on the reads; one entry per CDR3 protein. The table records almost 500,000 distinct CDR3 sequences, around 11% of them present only once. In its sample, this clonotype was seen many times. Its specificity is not known. Per germline, CDR1 SGHVS and CDR2 FQNEAQ. The V segment lost 0 bases and the J segment 11 bases; nucleotides outside the gene matches: 2. There are 14 residues in the CDR3. This sequence originates from a human donor in good health (CMV status not recorded). Some clones in this sample may be carry-over from other donors' samples. The V gene is TRBV7-8, the J gene TRBJ1-4, with 11 nucleotides matching TRBD1. Sequenced: PBMCs. CDR3 protein: CASSLAGQGGKLFF. CDR3 bases: TGTGCCAGCAGCTTAGCGGGACAGGGGGGGAAACTGTTTTTT.